This T cell receptor beta chain is drawn from a study of CDR3 diversity in severe acne. TCRdb called the PCR reads again in MiXCR, with one record for every CDR3 protein. The sample carries some 84,000 distinct CDR3 sequences, roughly 51% recorded once. For this clonotype: The junction departs from the called germline gene at one end, perhaps through a read error.

The sequence was obtained from a male donor in good health, without acne. The sample was blood.

The CDR3, as DNA: TGTGCTACCAGGTCAGGGAACACCGGGGAGACTGAAGCTTTCTTT. The encoded protein is CATRSGNTGETEAFF. The chain uses TRBV24-1 and TRBJ1-1; D perhaps matches TRBD1 (5 bases). CDR1 and CDR2 from the germline V gene are KGHDR and SFDVKD. The CDR3 consists of 15 residues.